These 18 T cell receptor beta chains originate from one sample sequenced in a study of Graves' ophthalmopathy and Graves' hyperthyroidism. As the template, RNA transcripts were used to amplify TCR beta CDR3 regions. HTBI primers served in a first-round RT-PCR, which a second-round multiplex PCR followed. TCRdb ran MiXCR on the multiplex PCR reads and lists one entry per CDR3 protein. The data hold hundreds of thousands of distinct CDR3 sequences, with around 21% observed a single time. Sequenced material: peripheral blood. The receptors come from a woman aged 18-30 years with stable Graves' hyperthyroidism.

This chain connects TRBV4-1 to TRBJ2-4; 7 bases line up with TRBD2. The J call may be incorrect, as the DNA end agrees better with TRBJ2-1. The length of the CDR3 is 13 residues. Germline CDR1 is MGHRA and CDR2 is YSYEKL. The CDR3 DNA sequence: TGCGCCAGCAGCCAAGCATCGGGAGGCCCCCAGTTCTTC. Its protein product is CASSQASGGPQFF.

The chain recombines TRBV10-1 with TRBJ1-1, with a tentative D call TRBD1 (5 bases). The CDR3 covers 16 residues. Germline CDR1 reads WNHNN; CDR2 reads SYGVQD (reference sequence). Trimming stripped 1 base from V and 0 bases from J, with 12 bases between. CDR3 protein: CASSEWGTVMNTEAFF. DNA for the CDR3: TGCGCCAGCAGTGAGTGGGGGACGGTGATGAACACTGAAGCTTTCTTT.

The sample holds a few counts of this clonotype. The chain carries TRBV30 and TRBJ2-7; 7 nucleotides match TRBD1. The CDR3 sequence is 11 residues long. Per germline, CDR1 GTSNPN and CDR2 SVGIG (reference sequence). V shed 5 bases, J shed 7 bases, and the junction held 5 bases outside the gene matches. The CDR3 loop is CAWGTAFEQYF. CDR3 sequence (DNA): TGTGCCTGGGGGACAGCTTTTGAGCAGTACTTC.

The V and J genes are TRBV10-2 and TRBJ2-7; D gene unclear. The germline CDR1 and CDR2 sequences are WSHSY and SAAADI. CDR3 length: 11 residues. Trimming took 11 bases from V and 3 from J, leaving 11 bases between them. CDR3 sequence (DNA): TGCGCCTGCGGACCCGACTACGAGCAGTACTTC. Translating gives CACGPDYEQYF.

This clonotype was detected ten times or more. The chain employs TRBV6-5 and TRBJ1-1; D is possibly TRBD1 (5 bases). V was cut by 6 bases and J by 1 base, with 9 bases left in between. This CDR3 contains 13 residues. Germline loops: CDR1 MNHEY, CDR2 SVGAGI. CDR3 region: CASRMTANTEAFF. Written as DNA, the CDR3 is TGTGCCAGCAGGATGACAGCGAACACTGAAGCTTTCTTT.

This clonotype was picked up many times. The chain recombines TRBV7-9 with TRBJ2-5; tentatively, D is TRBD2 (6 bases). Germline V gives CDR1 SEHNR, CDR2 FQNEAQ (reference sequence). The CDR3 has 16 amino acids. Trimming left V 2 bases short and J 2 bases short, with 15 bases between. This chain's CDR3 is CASSLKNSGLQETQYF. CDR3 nucleotides: TGTGCCAGCAGCTTAAAAAATAGCGGCTTACAAGAGACCCAGTACTTC.

This clonotype appeared many times. V and J are TRBV12-3 or TRBV12-4 and TRBJ2-2, with 14 bases aligning to TRBD2. The trim removed 10 bases at V and 7 bases at J, leaving 5 bases unmatched. This CDR3 is built from 14 residues. The CDR3 DNA sequence: TGTGCCACCCAAGGGACTAGCGGGAGCGGGGAGCTGTTTTTT. This codes for CATQGTSGSGELFF.

This clonotype was counted at least ten times. The rearrangement uses TRBV6-5 and TRBJ2-7; 9 nucleotides align to TRBD2. V lost 0 bases to trimming and J lost 7 bases; unmatched junction nucleotides: 7. The germline gives CDR1 MNHEY, CDR2 SVGAGI. CDR3 length: 15 amino acids. For the CDR3, the DNA is TGTGCCAGCAGTTACTCGGCTAGCGGGATGGGGGAGCAGTACTTC. Its protein product is CASSYSASGMGEQYF.

At least ten counts were recorded for this clonotype. J is TRBJ2-5 and V is TRBV2; the match to TRBD2 covers 7 bases. The CDR3 extends over 15 amino acids. J lost 4 bases, V lost 5 bases, and 10 bases had no gene match. Germline CDR1 is SNHLY and CDR2 is FYNNEI. CDR3 region: CASSSTGLVGETQYF. CDR3 DNA sequence: TGTGCCAGCAGTTCCACCGGACTAGTCGGAGAGACCCAGTACTTC.

The CDR3 nucleotides are TGTGCCTGGAGTGTACAGAAACAGGGGGCGGGGAACACTGAAGCTTTCTTT. Its translation is CAWSVQKQGAGNTEAFF. J is TRBJ1-1 and V is TRBV30; 9 nucleotides match TRBD1. The germline V gene encodes CDR1 GTSNPN and CDR2 SVGIG (reference sequence). After removal of 0 bases from V and 1 base from J, the junction contained 9 bases not matched to a gene. CDR3 length: 17 residues.

The chain couples TRBV10-3 to TRBJ1-3; the D gene is possibly TRBD1 (6 bases). Trimming stripped 4 bases from V and 4 bases from J, with 14 bases between. CDR1 and CDR2 from the germline V gene are ENHRY and SYGVKD. The length of the CDR3 is 15 residues. The CDR3 here is CAISAATGTGNTIYF. DNA for the CDR3: TGTGCCATCAGTGCTGCAACAGGGACAGGAAACACCATATATTTT.

In its sample, this clonotype was seen a few times. Since a much larger clone is just one base distant, this may be a read error. This chain connects TRBV6-1 to TRBJ2-7; D gene ambiguous. Per the germline V gene, CDR1 is MNHNS and CDR2 is SASEGT. CDR3 length equals 13 residues. The CDR3, as DNA: TGTGCCAGCAGTGAATCCAACTCCTACGAGCCGTACTTC. It is translated as CASSESNSYEPYF.

This clonotype was seen just once. This sequence joins TRBV3-1 and TRBJ2-7; the match to TRBD2 covers 7 bases. The trim removed 0 bases at V and 5 bases at J, leaving 10 bases unmatched. CDR3 length: 16 amino acids. Germline V lookup: CDR1 LGHDT, CDR2 YNNKEL (reference sequence). The CDR3 protein is CASSQDSGEGLDEQYF. The CDR3, as DNA: TGTGCCAGCAGCCAAGATTCCGGGGAGGGCCTGGACGAGCAGTACTTC.

Ten or more counts support this clonotype. The rearrangement links TRBV19 to TRBJ1-2, with TRBD1 matching over 9 bases. CDR1 is LNHDA and CDR2 is SQIVND in the germline V gene (reference sequence). V shed 10 bases and J 1 base; nucleotides not matched to a gene: 16. The CDR3 is made up of 17 amino acids. The CDR3: CATQPGTGNPFNYGYTF. DNA of the CDR3: TGTGCCACCCAACCCGGGACAGGGAACCCTTTTAACTATGGCTACACCTTC.

The J gene is TRBJ2-5, the V gene TRBV25-1, with a tentative D call TRBD2 (5 bases). The CDR3 is made up of 15 amino acids. Per germline, CDR1 MGHDK and CDR2 SYGVNS. The V gene lost 5 bases and the J gene lost 3 bases, with 16 bases spanning the gap. CDR3 protein: CASSPLEGPKETQYF. CDR3 in DNA: TGTGCCAGCAGTCCACTTGAGGGTCCAAAAGAGACCCAGTACTTC.

The sample holds many counts of this clonotype. The gene calls are TRBV6-1 and TRBJ1-5, with 8 positions matching TRBD1. Germline lookup yields CDR1 MNHNS and CDR2 SASEGT. Germline trimming cut 3 bases from V and 6 bases from J; bases unmatched to any gene: 7. The CDR3 sequence is 15 residues long. In DNA form, the CDR3 reads TGTGCCAGCAGTGAGAGACAGGGGAGAGGTCAGCCCCAGCATTTT. Amino acid sequence: CASSERQGRGQPQHF.

This clonotype was seen at least ten times. The rearrangement joins TRBV20-1 to TRBJ2-7; 9 bases match TRBD2. V lost 2 bases and J lost 5; bases outside the gene matches: 13. CDR1 is DFQATT, CDR2 SNEGSKA, per germline (reference sequence). This CDR3 contains 16 residues. CDR3 in DNA: TGCAGTGCTAGACCCCCATTAGCGGGAGCGATCCACGAGCAGTACTTC. Its translation is CSARPPLAGAIHEQYF.

This clonotype occurred many times. The gene calls are TRBV24-1 and TRBJ1-2; perhaps TRBD1 as D (5 bases). With 3 bases removed from V and 8 bases from J, the gap between germline ends came to 9 bases. The CDR3 is 12 amino acids. Per germline, CDR1 KGHDR and CDR2 SFDVKD. The CDR3 region is CATSDPRGGYTF. In DNA form, the CDR3 reads TGTGCCACCAGTGATCCGCGGGGCGGCTACACCTTC.